By share, the clone carrying this T cell receptor beta chain counts as medium-sized. The CDR3 has 14 amino acids. Germline CDR1 reads DFQATT; CDR2 reads SNEGSKA (reference sequence). Trimming cost V 5 bases and J 1 base, with 9 bases left between them. Treatment noted: skin biopsy from PPD injection site in Mantoux-positive individual. An oligonucleotide containing a UMI was ligated to the 3' end of TCR cDNA. This specimen comes from a study of naive and memory T cell subsets. Amplification of ligated cDNA took four PCR rounds with SP2 and nested alpha and beta constant primers. TCRdb independently ran MiXCR on the UMI-ligation and nested PCR reads; one entry per CDR3 protein. This table holds 20,000 to 25,000 distinct CDR3 sequences, 6% found once.

This sequence originates from an adult in good health. The chain couples TRBV20-1 to TRBJ2-6, with D perhaps matching TRBD2 (5 bases). Specimen: skin, collected from a tuberculin skin test site. The CDR3 here is CSAARGSGANVLTF. The CDR3 coding sequence is TGCAGTGCTGCCCGGGGATCTGGGGCCAACGTCCTGACTTTC.